Following are 17 T cell receptor beta chains from one sample sequenced in a study of Graves' ophthalmopathy and Graves' hyperthyroidism. From RNA, the CDR3 regions of TCR beta chains were amplified and sequenced. The first round was an RT-PCR with HTBI primers, and the second round was a multiplex PCR. TCRdb re-analysed the multiplex PCR reads in MiXCR, keeping a single row per CDR3 protein. This sample has about 400,000 distinct CDR3 sequences, with 15% to 20% found just once. Specimen: peripheral blood. These receptors were obtained from a woman aged 18-29 years with Graves' ophthalmopathy.

The CDR3 sequence: CAIGTSGRVGGEQYF. The CDR3 DNA sequence: TGTGCCATCGGGACTAGCGGGAGGGTCGGAGGGGAGCAGTACTTC. The gene calls are TRBV28 and TRBJ2-7; 16 nucleotides match TRBD2. With 10 bases clipped from V and 7 bases from J, the junction kept 10 bases outside the gene matches. The CDR3 is made up of 15 amino acids. Germline V gene lookup returns CDR1 MDHEN and CDR2 SYDVKM.

This clonotype showed up many times. This sequence joins TRBV29-1 and TRBJ1-5; D ambiguous. The CDR3 is 14 amino acids. Trimming left V 4 bases short and J 5 bases short, with 15 bases between. CDR1 and CDR2 (germline): SQVTM, ANQGSEA. The CDR3 loop reads CSVGGSGGDQPQHF. The CDR3 DNA is TGCAGCGTTGGTGGCTCCGGCGGGGATCAGCCCCAGCATTTT.

This clonotype came up many times. J is TRBJ2-6 and V is TRBV20-1, with D hard to call. The CDR3 is 15 amino acids. Germline CDR1 DFQATT, CDR2 SNEGSKA (reference sequence). Trimming pared 0 bases from V and 8 bases from J, leaving 14 bases between. CDR3 amino acids: CSARDNLDTSNVLTF. Here the CDR3 DNA reads TGCAGTGCTAGAGATAATTTAGACACGTCCAACGTCCTGACTTTC.

This clonotype was observed many times. This chain joins TRBV18 and TRBJ2-5; D unresolved. This CDR3 has 11 amino acids. The ends were cut back, 8 bases at V and 5 bases at J, with 9 bases in the middle. Germline V CDR1 and CDR2: KGHSH, LQKENI. The CDR3 loop is CASSPGETQYF. CDR3 DNA sequence: TGTGCCAGCAGTCCTGGTGAGACCCAGTACTTC.

This clonotype has at least ten counts. This chain links TRBV10-3 with TRBJ1-6; no definite D call. This CDR3 comprises 15 residues. V lost 3 bases, J lost 2 bases, and 8 bases lay in between. Germline loops: CDR1 ENHRY, CDR2 SYGVKD. CDR3: CAISDQQTYNSPLHF. The CDR3 DNA sequence: TGTGCCATCAGTGATCAGCAGACCTATAATTCACCCCTCCACTTT.

J is TRBJ2-5 and V is TRBV4-2; TRBD2 matches at 8 bases. CDR3 length: 14 residues. The germline CDR1 and CDR2 sequences are LGHNA and YNFKEQ. The V and J ends lost 1 base and 5 bases, in that order; junction bases with no gene match: 3. In nucleotides, the CDR3 is TGTGCCAGCAGCCAAGCTACGGGAGGGGAGACCCAGTACTTC. Translated, it gives CASSQATGGETQYF.

This clonotype was picked up one time. The rearrangement joins TRBV28 to TRBJ2-2; D possibly corresponds to TRBD2 (6 bases). Trimming shortened V by 5 bases and J by 4 bases, and 14 bases separated the two germline ends. Germline V lookup: CDR1 MDHEN, CDR2 SYDVKM. The CDR3 has 15 amino acids. The CDR3 loop is CASSPSEGLTGELFF. The CDR3 DNA is TGTGCCAGCAGTCCCTCGGAGGGGCTCACCGGGGAGCTGTTTTTT.

This clonotype ranks as medium-sized. The rearrangement links TRBV7-2 to TRBJ1-2; no clear D. CDR1 and CDR2 from the germline V gene are SGHTA and FQGNSA. There are 13 residues in the CDR3. Trimming removed 1 base at V and 1 base at J, with 4 bases between. CDR3 sequence (DNA): TGTGCCAGCAGCTTAGAAGTTAACTATGGCTACACCTTC. It encodes CASSLEVNYGYTF. The complete variable domain, with remaining parts taken from reference TRBV7-2 and TRBJ1-2, reads GAGVSQSPSNKVTEKGKDVELRCDPISGHTALYWYRQSLGQGLEFLIYFQGNSAPDKSGLPSDRFSAERTGGSVSTLTIQRTQQEDSAVYLCASSLEVNYGYTFGSGTRLTVV.

This clonotype appeared a few times. V is TRBV12-3 or TRBV12-4 and J is TRBJ1-1; tentative D call: TRBD1 (5 bases). V shed 4 bases and J shed 7 bases, with 16 bases lying between them. This CDR3 comprises 14 residues. The CDR3 DNA sequence: TGTGCCAGCAGTTCCTGGGCGGGGCGAGGTGAAGCTTTCTTT. Translating gives CASSSWAGRGEAFF.

This clonotype has only a few counts. The chain has TRBV28 and TRBJ2-7; no reliable D call. The CDR3 spans 15 residues. Trimming took 5 bases from V and 4 from J, leaving 18 bases between them. In germline, CDR1 is MDHEN, CDR2 SYDVKM. For the CDR3, the DNA is TGTGCCAGCAGTACCTCGGCCCCATCTACTTACGAGCAGTACTTC. Amino acid sequence: CASSTSAPSTYEQYF. The full variable domain, completed using reference TRBV28 and TRBJ2-7, is DVKVTQSSRYLVKRTGEKVFLECVQDMDHENMFWYRQDPGLGLRLIYFSYDVKMKEKGDIPEGYSVSREKKERFSLILESASTNQTSMYLCASSTSAPSTYEQYFGPGTRLTVT.

This clonotype was found many times. A junction end diverges from the germline sequence, so it may reflect a read error. This chain joins TRBV7-8 and TRBJ1-1, with TRBD1 identical over 8 bases. The CDR3 totals 14 residues. Germline CDR1 is SGHVS and CDR2 is FQNEAQ. In DNA form, the CDR3 reads TGTGCCAGCAGCACGAGGACAGGGAACACTGAAGCTTCCTTT. It encodes CASSTRTGNTEASF.

This clonotype has only a few counts. The V gene is TRBV9, the J gene TRBJ2-7, with 7 bases identical to TRBD1. The J segment lost 5 bases and the V segment lost 4 bases, leaving 12 bases of the junction unmatched. The CDR3 runs to 15 residues. CDR1 and CDR2 (germline): SGDLS, YYNGEE. In DNA form, the CDR3 reads TGTGCCAGCAGCTCCCGACAGGGTGGGTTCAACGAGCAGTACTTC. Amino acid sequence: CASSSRQGGFNEQYF.

At least ten counts were recorded for this clonotype. The chain has TRBV2 and TRBJ2-7, with D possibly TRBD1 on 5 matching bases. The CDR3 has 14 residues. Germline V gene data show CDR1 as SNHLY and CDR2 as FYNNEI. V was cut by 5 bases and J by 3 bases, with 14 bases left in between. CDR3 sequence (DNA): TGTGCCAGCAGTTCCGCCAGGCAGGGCTACGAGCAGTACTTC. Translating it yields CASSSARQGYEQYF.

This clonotype was counted ten times or more. The chain has TRBV28 and TRBJ2-2; 8 nucleotides align to TRBD2. CDR3 size: 15 residues. Germline V gene data show CDR1 as MDHEN and CDR2 as SYDVKM. V was clipped by 6 bases and J by 1 base; unmatched bases: 4. Here the CDR3 reads CASRSGSWNTGELFF. The CDR3 DNA is TGTGCCAGCAGGAGCGGGAGTTGGAACACCGGGGAGCTGTTTTTT.

This clonotype has a handful of counts. Here the CDR3 reads CAWSGRGNDEQYF. In DNA, the CDR3 is TGTGCCTGGAGTGGGCGTGGTAATGACGAGCAGTACTTC. This chain connects TRBV30 to TRBJ2-7; D remains unclear. CDR3 length: 13 residues. Per germline, CDR1 GTSNPN and CDR2 SVGIG (reference sequence). V lost 1 base, J lost 5 bases, and 12 bases lay in between.

This clonotype was seen repeatedly, ten times or more. The CDR3: CASSSWTGGANYGYTF. The CDR3 nucleotides are TGTGCCAGCAGCTCATGGACAGGGGGCGCTAACTATGGCTACACCTTC. V and J are TRBV12-3 or TRBV12-4 and TRBJ1-2; 11 bases fit TRBD1. Trimming removed 6 bases from V and 0 bases from J; junction bases left unmatched: 6. The CDR3 is 16 amino acids.

This clonotype has a count of ten or more. The chain recombines TRBV12-5 with TRBJ2-2; D unresolved. The germline gives CDR1 LGHNT, CDR2 FRNRAP. The germline V and J ends were trimmed by 5 bases and 6 bases, with 7 bases remaining between them. The CDR3 totals 12 residues. The CDR3, as DNA: TGTGCTAGTGGTCATGGCCCCGGGGAGCTGTTTTTT. Amino acid sequence: CASGHGPGELFF.